The 2 T cell receptor beta chains in this list originate from one sample, sequenced in a study of T cell responses to AZD1222 COVID-19 vaccine. The data were produced by immunoSEQ multiplex PCR, yet TCRdb's version contains in-frame clones alone and is incomplete. This table has more than 95,000 clones, 90% appearing once. The material sequenced was peripheral blood, taken on day 0 of AZD1222 vaccination. The origin of the receptors is an adult in good health.

The rearrangement joins TRBV7-9 to TRBJ1-2; weak D call: TRBD1 (5 bases). CDR3 size: 12 residues. Trimming took 8 bases from V and 3 from J, leaving 10 bases between them. CDR1 is SEHNR and CDR2 is FQNEAQ in the germline V gene (reference sequence). CDR3 loop: CASAGTDYGYTF. CDR3 DNA: TGTGCCAGCGCAGGGACTGACTATGGCTACACCTTC.

V usage is TRBV9 and J usage is TRBJ2-3, with TRBD2 matching over 12 bases. Germline trimming cut 3 bases from V and 3 bases from J; bases unmatched to any gene: 2. CDR1 SGDLS and CDR2 YYNGEE come from the germline V gene. This CDR3 is 15 amino acids long. In nucleotides, the CDR3 is TGTGCCAGCAGCGCCACTAGCGGGAGGACAGATACGCAGTATTTT. Its translation is CASSATSGRTDTQYF.